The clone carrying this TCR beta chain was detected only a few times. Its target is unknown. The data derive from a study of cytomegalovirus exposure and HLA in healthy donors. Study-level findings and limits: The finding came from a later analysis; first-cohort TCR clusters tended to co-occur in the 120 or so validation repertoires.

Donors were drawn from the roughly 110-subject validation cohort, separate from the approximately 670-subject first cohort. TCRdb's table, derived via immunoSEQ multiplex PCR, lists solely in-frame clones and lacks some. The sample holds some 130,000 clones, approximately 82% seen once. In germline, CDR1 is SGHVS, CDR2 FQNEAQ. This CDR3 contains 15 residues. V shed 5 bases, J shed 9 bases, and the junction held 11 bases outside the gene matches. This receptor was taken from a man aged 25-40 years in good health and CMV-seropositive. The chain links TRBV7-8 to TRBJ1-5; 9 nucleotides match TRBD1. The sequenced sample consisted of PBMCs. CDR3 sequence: CASSTRTGDIRPQHF. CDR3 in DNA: TGTGCCAGCAGCACGAGGACAGGGGACATTCGGCCCCAGCATTTT. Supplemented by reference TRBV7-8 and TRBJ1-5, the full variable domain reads GAGVSQSPRYKVAKRGQDVALRCDPISGHVSLFWYQQALGQGPEFLTYFQNEAQLDKSGLPSDRFFAERPEGSVSTLKIQRTQQEDSAVYLCASSTRTGDIRPQHFGDGTRLSIL.